The clone carrying this T cell receptor (beta chain) has only a few counts. The antigen remains unidentified. The entry originates in a study of identical twins. General study findings and limits: Within cord blood, abundant beta clonotypes carried fewer insertions, but memory repertoires showed no such trend.

No donor was unhealthy or non-Caucasian. Per germline, CDR1 LGHNA and CDR2 YSLEER. The CDR3 consists of 18 residues. Trimming stripped 0 bases from V and 5 bases from J, with 22 bases between. In TCRdb, the 5' RACE reads were re-called with MiXCR into one record per CDR3 protein. Among roughly 230,000 distinct CDR3 sequences listed, 6.5% to 9.5% were seen once. Another study also made use of these data, one on yellow fever vaccine responses in identical twins.

The chain couples TRBV4-3 to TRBJ1-1; TRBD1 might be the D (6 bases). This TCR derives from a woman in her late teens or twenties in good health. The material sequenced was CD8+ T cells sorted from blood. CDR3 region: CASSQESRTEVGETEAFF. The CDR3, as DNA: TGCGCCAGCAGCCAAGAGAGCAGGACAGAAGTGGGGGAAACTGAAGCTTTCTTT.